Reported below is one TCR beta chain. The data belong to a study of blood T cell repertoires in COVID-19. The cohort comprised adults aged roughly 18 to 95 years residing in under 30 US areas. In the original analysis: Nucleated cell number was recorded as an estimate derived from reference gene primer amplification. Produced via immunoSEQ multiplex PCR; TCRdb's table is partial and in-frame only. The DNA was the basis for D and trimming; V, J and clone size are from that table. Of 110,000 to 150,000 clones listed, approximately 84% are singletons. This CDR3 contains 13 residues. The V end lost 4 bases, the J end lost 0 bases, and 4 bases lay between the germline ends.

The source is a man aged 35 to 55 with acute COVID-19. The sequencing input was PBMCs or T cells enriched from blood (not recorded which). The chain is built from TRBV12-3 or TRBV12-4 and TRBJ2-4; unclear D gene. The CDR3 DNA reads as TGTGCCAGCAGTTCACTAGCCAAAAACATTCAGTACTTC. It encodes CASSSLAKNIQYF.